This T cell receptor (beta chain) was found in a study of T cell repertoires in cytomegalovirus infection. Study-level background: Selected CMV epitopes included recently identified HLA-C-restricted ones as well as well-studied HLA-B-restricted ones. Public TCR beta signatures were indicative of both CMV infection and a matching HLA type.

Trimming removed 3 bases from V and 1 base from J, with 10 bases in between. Germline-derived CDR1 and CDR2 are SGHTA and FQGNSA. This CDR3 is built from 15 residues. Study-level findings and limits: Carriers of CMV plus the relevant HLA were identified by cumulative public TCR beta family frequency. HLA-C-restricted CMV clonotypes gave the most frequent clonotype in two of eight donors.

This clonotype was picked up a small number of times. What it binds is unknown. TCRdb reanalysed the reads using MiXCR and keeps one entry per CDR3 protein. The sample records 680,000 or so distinct CDR3 sequences, around a third being singletons. This TCR was recovered from a human donor in good health (CMV status not recorded). Some clones in this sample may be carry-over from other donors' samples. The sample here was cultured PBMCs, taken from culture after CMV antigen stimulation. This rearrangement joins TRBV7-2 to TRBJ2-1; the D gene is possibly TRBD2 (6 bases). In DNA form, the CDR3 reads TGTGCCAGCAGCTTCGTAAGCGGGTCCTACAATGAGCAGTTCTTC. Its protein product is CASSFVSGSYNEQFF.